This T cell receptor (beta chain) was identified during a study of esophageal squamous cell carcinoma under preoperative chemotherapy (dated by TCRdb to between 2018 and 2020). Looking at the study overall: TCR repertoires were profiled in both peripheral blood T cells and tumor-infiltrating lymphocytes. The effects of paclitaxel-nedaplatin chemotherapy on T-cell receptor repertoires in patients with esophageal squamous cell carcinoma were assessed. Repertoires from samples taken before paclitaxel-nedaplatin therapy were compared with repertoires from samples taken after paclitaxel-nedaplatin therapy. Roughly 5 patients with primary esophageal squamous cell carcinoma were included in the cohort.

This clonotype was observed once. It has no known antigen specificity. The junction and the germline gene differ at one end; a read error may be behind it. The method was PCR. The listed sequencing device is HiSeq X Ten. High-throughput sequencing was used to characterize the TCR repertoires. TCRdb redid the processing of the public reads, applying fastp at Q25 and MiXCR, and retained in-frame beta chains. Here each entry gathers all rows of one CDR3 protein and keeps the most common genes and DNA. This sample holds about 15,000 distinct CDR3 sequences; roughly 60% were observed only once. Around 53% of the sample is in the top ten clones. The time point label corresponds to: before preoperative PTX-NDP chemotherapy. Paclitaxel-nedaplatin was administered to patients as preoperative chemotherapy before surgery. Findings and caveats that apply to the study as a whole: Tumor-infiltrating lymphocytes after treatment appeared to come partly from peripheral T cells migrating into the tumor, rather than solely from local clonal changes. Clonotype frequencies shifted immediately and substantially under paclitaxel-nedaplatin therapy, and abundant clones were more likely to contract than to amplify. Only a few patients with esophageal squamous cell carcinoma were analyzed, making for a small cohort. After chemotherapy, peripheral T cells showed a significant rise in TCR diversity, whereas tumor-infiltrating lymphocytes did not.

Looking up the germline V gene yields CDR1 MNHNS and CDR2 SASEGT. The cysteine opens and the phenylalanine closes a CDR3 of 14 amino acids. Of all the DNA, just the CDR3 is kept, 42 bases in frame from base 1. The source of this sequence is a human donor with esophageal squamous cell carcinoma. The donor label of this sample is uncertain. Sampling was performed from a patient given preoperative chemotherapy. Recombination connected TRBV6-1 to TRBJ2-1, with the D segment possibly TRBD1 or TRBD2, each aligning over 6 bases. The CDR3 protein is CASSTGARIDEQYF. The nucleotide sequence reads TGTGCCAGCAGTACGGGGGCGAGGATAGATGAGCAGTACTTT.